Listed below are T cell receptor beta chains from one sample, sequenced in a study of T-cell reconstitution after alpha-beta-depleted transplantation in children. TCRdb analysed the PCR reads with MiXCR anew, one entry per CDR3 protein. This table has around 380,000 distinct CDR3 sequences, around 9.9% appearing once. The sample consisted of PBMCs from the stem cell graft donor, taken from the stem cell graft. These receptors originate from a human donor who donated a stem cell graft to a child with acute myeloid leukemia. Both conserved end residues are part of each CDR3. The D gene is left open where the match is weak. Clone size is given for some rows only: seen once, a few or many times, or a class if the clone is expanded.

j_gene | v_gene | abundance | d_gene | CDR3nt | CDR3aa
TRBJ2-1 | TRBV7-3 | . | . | TGTGCCAGCAGCTTAACAGGGGACTACAATGAGCAGTTCTTC | CASSLTGDYNEQFF
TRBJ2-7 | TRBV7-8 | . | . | TGTGCCAGCAGCTTATCATCTTTCGCCCACTCGTACGAGCAGTACTTC | CASSLSSFAHSYEQYF
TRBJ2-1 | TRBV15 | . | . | TGTGCCACCAGCAGAGATCCCCCCGGTAGTGAGCAGTTCTTC | CATSRDPPGSEQFF
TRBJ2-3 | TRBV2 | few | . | TGTGCCAGCAGAAGTCAGGGGTCAAGGACAGATACGCAGTATTTT | CASRSQGSRTDTQYF
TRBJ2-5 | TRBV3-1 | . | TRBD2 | TGTGCCAGCAGCCAAGATCTTCCTAGCGGCCGGGGGGAGACCCAGTACTTC | CASSQDLPSGRGETQYF
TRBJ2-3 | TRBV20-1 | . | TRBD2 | TGCAGTGCTAGAGATGAGCTAGCGGGACACACAGATACGCAGTATTTT | CSARDELAGHTDTQYF
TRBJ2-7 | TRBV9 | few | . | TGTGCCAGCAGCGACGGGACGGGCTACGAGCAGTACTTC | CASSDGTGYEQYF
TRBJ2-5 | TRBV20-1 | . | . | TGCAGTGCGCCTAAGGGGAAAGAGACCCAGTACTTC | CSAPKGKETQYF
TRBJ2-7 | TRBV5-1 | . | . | TGCGCCAGCAGCTCCCATTTCAGGCAAACGGGATACGAGCAGTACTTC | CASSSHFRQTGYEQYF
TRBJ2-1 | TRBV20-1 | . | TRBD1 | TGCAGTGCTAGAGGCGGACAGGGGCCGAGCTCCTACAATGAGCAGTTCTTC | CSARGGQGPSSYNEQFF
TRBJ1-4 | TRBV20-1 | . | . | TGCAGTGCTAGAGATCGGGGAAATGAAAAACTGTTTTTT | CSARDRGNEKLFF
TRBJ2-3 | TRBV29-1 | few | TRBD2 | TGCAGCGTCCTGGGGGGGACAGATACGCAGTATTTT | CSVLGGTDTQYF
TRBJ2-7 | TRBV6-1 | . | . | TGTGCCAGCAGTGAAACAGGAGGCGAGCAGTACTTC | CASSETGGEQYF
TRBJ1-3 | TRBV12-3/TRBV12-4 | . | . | TGTGCCAGCAGTTTTTGGGAAAACACCATATATTTT | CASSFWENTIYF
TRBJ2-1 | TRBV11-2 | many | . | TGTGCCAGCAGCCAGGGGACCCAGAGGGATGAGCAGTTCTTC | CASSQGTQRDEQFF
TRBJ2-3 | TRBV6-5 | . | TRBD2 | TGTGCCAGCAGTTTTAGCGGGTCGGTAGATACGCAGTATTTT | CASSFSGSVDTQYF
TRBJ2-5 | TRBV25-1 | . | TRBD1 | TGTGCCAGCAGTGGGGAATACGGGACAGGGTATACTGAGACCCAGTACTTC | CASSGEYGTGYTETQYF
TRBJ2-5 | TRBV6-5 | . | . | TGTGCCAGCAGTTACGTTAGGCAAGAGACCCAGTACTTC | CASSYVRQETQYF
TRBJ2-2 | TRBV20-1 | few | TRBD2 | TGCAGTGCTAGAGATTCAGGACTAGCGGGAGGGAAGGCCACCGGGGAGCTGTTTTTT | CSARDSGLAGGKATGELFF
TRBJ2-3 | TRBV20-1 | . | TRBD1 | TGCAGTGCTAGGCCCCCCCGGACAGGGTGGACAGATACGCAGTATTTT | CSARPPRTGWTDTQYF
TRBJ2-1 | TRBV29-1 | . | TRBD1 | TGCAGCCTACGAGGGGGGACAGGGGGCGCCTACAATGAGCAGTTCTTC | CSLRGGTGGAYNEQFF
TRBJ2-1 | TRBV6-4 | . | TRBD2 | TGTGCCAGCAGTCGCACGAGGGCGGGAGCTGGAAAAATGACGTACAATGAGCAGTTCTTC | CASSRTRAGAGKMTYNEQFF
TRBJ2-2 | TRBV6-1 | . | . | TGTGCCAGCAGTGGAGAGGGGGTCGGGGAGCTGTTTTTT | CASSGEGVGELFF
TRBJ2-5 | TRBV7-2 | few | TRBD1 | TGTGCCAGCAGCCGTCCCGGGACAGGGGATGGAGAGACCCAGTACTTC | CASSRPGTGDGETQYF
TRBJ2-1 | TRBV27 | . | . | TGTGCCAGCAGTCAAGGACATCCGGAAAATAATGAGCAGTTCTTC | CASSQGHPENNEQFF
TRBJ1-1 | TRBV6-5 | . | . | TGTGCCAGCAGTTACTCCAACAGCGAAGCTTTCTTT | CASSYSNSEAFF
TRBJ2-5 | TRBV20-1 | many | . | TGCAGTGCTAGAGATTCAGGCAGGGGTGCTGGAGAGACCCAGTACTTC | CSARDSGRGAGETQYF
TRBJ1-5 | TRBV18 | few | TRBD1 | TGTGCCAGCTCACCGCCAGCGGGACAGGGAGAACAGCCCCAGCATTTT | CASSPPAGQGEQPQHF
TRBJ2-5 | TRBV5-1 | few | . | TGCGCCAGCAGCTTGGGCGGGACCGAGGGAGAGACCCAGTACTTC | CASSLGGTEGETQYF
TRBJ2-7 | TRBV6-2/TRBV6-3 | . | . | TGTGCCAGCAGTTACATGTCGGACGAGCAGTACTTC | CASSYMSDEQYF